This T cell receptor beta chain came from a study of T-cell reconstitution after alpha-beta-depleted transplantation in children. Germline lookup yields CDR1 SEHNR and CDR2 FQNEAQ (reference sequence). V was pared by 2 bases and J by 5 bases, with 12 bases of the junction left unmatched. The CDR3 has 17 amino acids. This clonotype was detected only a few times. The TCRbeta library incorporated unique molecular identifiers. TCRdb redid the calling of the PCR reads with MiXCR, one entry per CDR3 protein. Among around 440,000 distinct CDR3 sequences listed, under 20% were seen once. The V gene is TRBV7-9, the J gene TRBJ2-5; 9 nucleotides align to TRBD2. Sequencing was performed on PBMCs, mostly from graft donor cells, taken 360 days after TCRalphabeta/CD19-depleted stem cell transplant. The clonotype originates from a boy younger than two who had a stem cell transplant for Wiskott-Aldrich syndrome, so the T cells may come from the graft donor. CDR3 sequence (DNA): TGTGCCAGCAGCTTATTTCGGCTAGCGGGACGAGGGGAGACCCAGTACTTC. Its protein is CASSLFRLAGRGETQYF.